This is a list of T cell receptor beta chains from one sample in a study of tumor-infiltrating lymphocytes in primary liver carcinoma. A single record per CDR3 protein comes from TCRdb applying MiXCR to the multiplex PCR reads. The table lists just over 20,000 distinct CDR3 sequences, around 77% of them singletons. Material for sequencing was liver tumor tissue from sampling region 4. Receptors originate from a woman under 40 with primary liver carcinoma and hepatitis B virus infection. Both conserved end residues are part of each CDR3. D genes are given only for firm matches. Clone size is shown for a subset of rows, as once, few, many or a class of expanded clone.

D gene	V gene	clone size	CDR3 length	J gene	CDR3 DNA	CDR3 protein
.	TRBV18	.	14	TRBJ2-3	TGTGTCAGCTCACTCCCTGGGGTCACAGATACGCAGTATTTT	CVSSLPGVTDTQYF
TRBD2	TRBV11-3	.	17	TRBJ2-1	TGTGTCAGCAGCTTAGGCCTACTAGCGGGAGACTACAATGAACAGTTCTTC	CVSSLGLLAGDYNEQFF
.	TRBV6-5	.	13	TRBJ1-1	TGTACCAGCACTGAGGGAACATACTCTGAAGCTTTCTTT	CTSTEGTYSEAFF
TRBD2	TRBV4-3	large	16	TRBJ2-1	TGCGCCAGCAGCCAAAACGTAGCGGGAGCCAGAGATGAGCAGTTCTTC	CASSQNVAGARDEQFF
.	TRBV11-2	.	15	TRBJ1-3	TGTGCCAGCAGCTTATACGGGGACACTGGTAACACCATATATTTT	CASSLYGDTGNTIYF
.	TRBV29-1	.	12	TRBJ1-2	TGCAACGTTGTCTATTGGGGTGACGGCTACACCTTC	CNVVYWGDGYTF
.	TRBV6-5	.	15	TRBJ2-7	TGTGCCAGCAGTTACAAGGACAGCAGCTCCTGCGAACACTACTTC	CASSYKDSSSCEHYF
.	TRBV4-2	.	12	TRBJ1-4	TGTGTCAGGAGCCAAGATAGGGAAAAACTGTTCTTT	CVRSQDREKLFF
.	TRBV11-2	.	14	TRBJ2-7	TGTGCCAACAGCTTATGGGGCGGGGTTTACGAGCAGTACTTC	CANSLWGGVYEQYF
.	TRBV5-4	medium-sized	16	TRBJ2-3	TGTGCCAGCAGCTTGGGGCAGGGCAGGGGCACAGATACGCAGTATTTT	CASSLGQGRGTDTQYF
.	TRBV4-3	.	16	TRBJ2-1	TGCGCCAGCAGCCAAGGCGCGGGAAGATCCTACAATGAGCAGTTCTTC	CASSQGAGRSYNEQFF
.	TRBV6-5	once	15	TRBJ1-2	TGTGCCAGCAGTTACACCCTGTGGGGTAACTATGGCTACATCTTC	CASSYTLWGNYGYIF
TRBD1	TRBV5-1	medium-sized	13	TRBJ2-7	TGCGCCAGCAGCTTCCGGGACAGGTACGAGCAGTACTTC	CASSFRDRYEQYF
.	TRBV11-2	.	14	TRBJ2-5	TGTGTCAGCAGCTACCCGGGGAGCTGGGAGGCTCAGTACTTC	CVSSYPGSWEAQYF
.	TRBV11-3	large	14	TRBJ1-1	TGTGCCAGCAGCTTAAAAGTGGCGATCACTGAAGCTTTCTTT	CASSLKVAITEAFF
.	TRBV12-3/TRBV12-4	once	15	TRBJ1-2	TGTGCCAGCAGTTTAGGTCTCTCGCACGACTATCTCTACACCTTC	CASSLGLSHDYLYTF
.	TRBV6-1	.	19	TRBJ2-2	TGTGCCAGCAGTGAAACCCTTCCCTGGGGCGTCGCGAACACTGGGGAGCTGTTTTTT	CASSETLPWGVANTGELFF
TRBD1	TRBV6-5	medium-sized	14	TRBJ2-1	TGTGCCAGCGCCCGCGGGACAGGGTACAATGAGCAGTTCTTC	CASARGTGYNEQFF
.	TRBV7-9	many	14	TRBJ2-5	TGTGCCAGCAGCCTTGGAGACCTGAAGCAGACCCAGTACTTC	CASSLGDLKQTQYF
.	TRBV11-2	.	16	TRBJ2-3	TGTGCCAGCAGCCGGACGCAACAAGGAAGGGGGGATACGCAGTATTTT	CASSRTQQGRGDTQYF
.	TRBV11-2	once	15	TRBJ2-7	TGTGCCAGCAGCTTAGCCCCGAGAATTGCCTACGAGCAGTACTTC	CASSLAPRIAYEQYF
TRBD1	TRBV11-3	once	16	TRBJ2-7	TGTGCCAGCAGCAGCCGTGACAGGGATTACTCCTACGAGCAGCACTTC	CASSSRDRDYSYEQHF
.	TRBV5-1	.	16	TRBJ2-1	TGCGCCAGCACCCCGTCTCCAGAATATTGCTACAATGAGCAGTTCTTC	CASTPSPEYCYNEQFF
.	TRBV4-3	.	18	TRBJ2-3	TGCGCCAGCAGCCAGTCGGTCTGGCAGGGTTATCTCGATGATACGCAGTATTTT	CASSQSVWQGYLDDTQYF
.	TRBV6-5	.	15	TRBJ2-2	TGTGCCATCAGTCCGCGGTCATGGTTCACCGGGGAGCTGTTTTTT	CAISPRSWFTGELFF
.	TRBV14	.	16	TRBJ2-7	TGTGCCAGCAGCCAAGACATAACGGGACCCACTAAAGAGCAGTACTTC	CASSQDITGPTKEQYF
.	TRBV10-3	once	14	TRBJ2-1	TGTGGCATCAGTCCCACGGCGACCCGGCATGAGAAGTTCTTC	CGISPTATRHEKFF
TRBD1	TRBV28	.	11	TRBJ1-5	TGTGGCAGTGTCTCCGGGACAGGCCAGCATTTT	CGSVSGTGQHF
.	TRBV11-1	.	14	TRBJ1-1	TGTGTCAGCAGCTTTGGGCAGTGCTACACTGAAGCTTTCTTT	CVSSFGQCYTEAFF
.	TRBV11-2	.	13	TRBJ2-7	TGTGCCAGCAGCCCGAGGAAGACCTACGAGCAGTACTTC	CASSPRKTYEQYF
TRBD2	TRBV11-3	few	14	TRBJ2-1	TGTGCCAGCAGCCGGCTAGCGGGGGGGGGGCAGCAGTTCTTC	CASSRLAGGGQQFF
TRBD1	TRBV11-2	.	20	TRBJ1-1	TGTGACAGCAGTGCTCGGGAGAGGGGGCGCAAGAGGTGGAGTAACACCGAAGCTTTCTTT	CDSSARERGRKRWSNTEAFF
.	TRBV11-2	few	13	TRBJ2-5	TGTGCCAGCAGCTTAGAATCCAAGGGGACCCAGTACTTC	CASSLESKGTQYF